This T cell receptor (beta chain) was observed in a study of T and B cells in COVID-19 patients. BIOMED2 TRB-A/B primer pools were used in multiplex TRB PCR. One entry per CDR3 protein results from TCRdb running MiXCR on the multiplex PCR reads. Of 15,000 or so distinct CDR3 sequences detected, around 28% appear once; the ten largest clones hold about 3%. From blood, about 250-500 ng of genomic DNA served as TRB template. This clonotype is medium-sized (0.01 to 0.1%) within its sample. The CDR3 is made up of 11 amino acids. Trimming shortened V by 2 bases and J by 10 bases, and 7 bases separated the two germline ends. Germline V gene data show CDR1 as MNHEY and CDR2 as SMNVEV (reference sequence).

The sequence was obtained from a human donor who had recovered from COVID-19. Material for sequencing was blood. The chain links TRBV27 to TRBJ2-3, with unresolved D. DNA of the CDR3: TGTGCCAGCAGTTTAGGGCTAGCGCAGTATTTT. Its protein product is CASSLGLAQYF.